This TCR beta chain derives from a study of blood T cell repertoires in COVID-19. Study at large: Some COVID-19 samples were acute and others convalescent; all came from the United States, Italy and Spain.

This table comes from immunoSEQ multiplex PCR, and its TCRdb copy is limited to in-frame clones, with some not included. In the table there are around 300,000 clones, 70% to 90% of which are singletons. With respect to this clone: Other DNA sequences in the same sample also yield this CDR3.

The CDR3 is 14 residues long. V lost 4 bases, J lost 1 base, and 11 bases lay in between. Germline V CDR1 and CDR2: SGHRS, YFSETQ. The chain uses TRBV5-1 and TRBJ2-5; D is possibly TRBD2 (5 bases). The clonotype was recovered from a woman aged 25 to 45 with active or convalescent COVID-19. Sequencing used peripheral blood. The CDR3 nucleotides are TGCGCCAGCAGCCTCGGCAGCGGCCAAGAGACCCAGTACTTC. The encoded protein is CASSLGSGQETQYF.